The 20 T cell receptor beta chains in this list originate from one sample, sequenced in a study of CD8 T cells in ankylosing spondylitis. A single record per CDR3 protein comes from TCRdb applying MiXCR to the 5' RACE reads. The sample lists about 52,000 distinct CDR3 sequences, around 7.4% occurring once. The sample taken for sequencing was blood, either unsorted or a sorted T cell fraction (not recorded which). These receptors all stem from a female donor with ankylosing spondylitis or in good health (not recorded which).

This clonotype has at least ten counts. The chain is built from TRBV12-3 or TRBV12-4 and TRBJ2-1; no firm D call. This CDR3 has 12 residues. V gave up 5 bases and J gave up 7 bases, with 9 bases separating them. CDR3 amino acids: CASSVRWNEQFF. The CDR3 DNA is TGTGCCAGCAGTGTACGGTGGAATGAGCAGTTCTTC.

The chain recombines TRBV7-2 with TRBJ2-3; D uncertain. The CDR3 sequence is 14 residues long. Germline V gene sequence: CDR1 SGHTA, CDR2 FQGNSA. V lost 0 bases, J lost 6 bases, and 10 bases lay in between. The CDR3 spells CASSLAQFWDTQYF. The CDR3 DNA follows: TGTGCCAGCAGCTTAGCCCAGTTCTGGGATACGCAGTATTTT.

This clonotype showed up many times. J is TRBJ1-5 and V is TRBV14; TRBD1 is a possible D gene (6 bases). Germline CDR1 is SGHDN and CDR2 is FVKESK. V lost 4 bases and J lost 0, with 19 bases in between. The CDR3 consists of 18 residues. This CDR3 is CASSRELPGHISNQPQHF. The DNA of the CDR3 is TGTGCCAGCAGCCGAGAGCTTCCGGGACATATTAGCAATCAGCCCCAGCATTTT.

This clonotype was picked up a small number of times. The chain uses TRBV2 and TRBJ1-1; 7 bases align to TRBD1. V trimming: 6 bases; J trimming: 1 base; junction bases outside the gene matches: 5. The CDR3 contains 14 residues. Germline lookup yields CDR1 SNHLY and CDR2 FYNNEI. The CDR3 spells CASSGTAGNTEAFF. The DNA for the CDR3 is TGTGCCAGCAGCGGGACAGCCGGGAACACTGAAGCTTTCTTT.

At least ten counts were recorded for this clonotype. CDR3 sequence (DNA): TGCGCCAGCAAGGAGGACAGGGTGAACACCGGGGAGCTGTTTTTT. It translates to CASKEDRVNTGELFF. The chain is built from TRBV5-1 and TRBJ2-2, with 8 positions matching TRBD1. Germline values: CDR1 SGHRS, CDR2 YFSETQ. Losses at the gene ends were 6 bases for V and 1 base for J; bases not matched to a gene: 5. The CDR3 covers 15 residues. The full variable domain, its missing parts supplied by reference TRBV5-1 and TRBJ2-2, is KAGVTQTPRYLIKTRGQQVTLSCSPISGHRSVSWYQQTPGQGLQFLFEYFSETQRNKGNFPGRFSGRQFSNSRSEMNVSTLELGDSALYLCASKEDRVNTGELFFGEGSRLTVL.

This clonotype was counted a few times. The chain carries TRBV5-4 and TRBJ2-5, with 8 bases that match TRBD1. CDR3 size: 14 residues. V lost 1 base to trimming and J lost 1 base; unmatched junction nucleotides: 0. Germline V CDR1 and CDR2: SGHNT, YYREEE (reference sequence). CDR3 coding DNA: TGTGCCAGCAGCTTGCAGGGGGCCCAAGAGACCCAGTACTTC. Its protein product is CASSLQGAQETQYF.

This clonotype was seen many times. This chain connects TRBV19 to TRBJ2-4, with D perhaps assigned TRBD1 or TRBD2 (5 bases each). Germline V gives CDR1 LNHDA, CDR2 SQIVND (reference sequence). The CDR3 is made up of 13 amino acids. V lost 5 bases and J 5 bases, leaving 10 bases between the germline ends. The CDR3 loop reads CASSPGPQNIQYF. The CDR3 DNA reads TGTGCCAGTAGTCCGGGGCCCCAAAACATTCAGTACTTC.

This clonotype was counted only a few times. The V gene is TRBV3-1, the J gene TRBJ2-1; no definite D call. Trimming pared 0 bases from V and 2 bases from J, leaving 8 bases between. Germline V gene lookup returns CDR1 LGHDT and CDR2 YNNKEL (reference sequence). The CDR3 contains 15 residues. The CDR3 here is CASSQEGSPYNEQFF. As DNA, the CDR3 is TGTGCCAGCAGCCAAGAGGGTTCCCCCTACAATGAGCAGTTCTTC.

This clonotype was recorded at least ten times. This chain uses TRBV7-9 with TRBJ2-7, with 11 bases lining up with TRBD1. V was pared by 4 bases and J by 5 bases, with 7 bases of the junction left unmatched. This CDR3 has 15 residues. The V gene's germline CDR1 is SEHNR and CDR2 FQNEAQ (reference sequence). CDR3 sequence (DNA): TGTGCCAGCAGCTCGGACAGGGGGCGGGATGACGAGCAGTACGTC. It translates to CASSSDRGRDDEQYV.

In this sample, this clonotype turned up many times. This rearrangement joins TRBV20-1 to TRBJ2-3; 13 bases map to TRBD2. CDR1 is DFQATT, CDR2 SNEGSKA, per germline (reference sequence). The CDR3 consists of 16 residues. The trim removed 4 bases at V and 2 bases at J, leaving 6 bases unmatched. Here the CDR3 DNA reads TGCAGTGCTACTTCGACTAGCGGGGGGACCACAGATACGCAGTATTTT. Its translation is CSATSTSGGTTDTQYF.

This clonotype was recorded at least ten times. The rearrangement uses TRBV5-1 and TRBJ2-1; 9 bases match TRBD1. Germline V CDR1 and CDR2: SGHRS, YFSETQ. With V trimmed by 0 bases and J by 4 bases, 5 bases remained unmatched. This CDR3 has 16 residues. As DNA, the CDR3 is TGCGCCAGCAGCTTGGCTCTAGGACAGGGGTACAATGAGCAGTTCTTC. It encodes CASSLALGQGYNEQFF. The full variable domain, in which reference TRBV5-1 and TRBJ2-1 provide the parts outside the CDR3, is KAGVTQTPRYLIKTRGQQVTLSCSPISGHRSVSWYQQTPGQGLQFLFEYFSETQRNKGNFPGRFSGRQFSNSRSEMNVSTLELGDSALYLCASSLALGQGYNEQFFGPGTRLTVL.

This clonotype was counted at least ten times. The CDR3 region is CASYGQGTYNEQFF. The CDR3 DNA reads as TGTGCCAGCTACGGACAGGGGACCTACAATGAGCAGTTCTTC. The V and J genes are TRBV28 and TRBJ2-1, with TRBD1 identical over 9 bases. V shed 8 bases and J 2 bases; nucleotides not matched to a gene: 4. CDR1 is MDHEN and CDR2 is SYDVKM in the germline V gene. This CDR3 has 14 amino acids.

This clonotype was found many times. This chain uses TRBV6-1 with TRBJ1-1; no definite D call. CDR1 is MNHNS, CDR2 SASEGT, per germline. Trimming removed 6 bases from V and 1 base from J, with 12 bases in between. This CDR3 is 14 amino acids long. The chain's CDR3 is CASRPPGENTEAFF. The CDR3 DNA reads as TGTGCCAGCAGGCCTCCGGGAGAGAACACTGAAGCTTTCTTT.

A few counts support this clonotype. The rearrangement uses TRBV19 and TRBJ2-6; possibly TRBD2 for D (5 bases). This CDR3 region has 16 residues. CDR1 is LNHDA and CDR2 is SQIVND in the germline V gene (reference sequence). V dropped 3 bases and J dropped 2 bases, with 11 bases sitting between them. Written as DNA, the CDR3 is TGTGCCAGTAGTATTGGGCAGGAGGCTGGGGCCAACGTCCTGACTTTC. This gives the protein CASSIGQEAGANVLTF.

This clonotype was detected ten times or more. The CDR3 DNA follows: TGTGCCAGCAGTTTAGGACTAGCGGGGCCTGGGGTAGGGGAGCTGTTTTTT. Protein sequence: CASSLGLAGPGVGELFF. The V call is TRBV12-3 or TRBV12-4, the J call TRBJ2-2; 11 nucleotides line up with TRBD2. V was clipped by 1 base and J by 8 bases; unmatched bases: 9. This CDR3 has 17 residues.

This clonotype appeared many times. The rearrangement links TRBV28 to TRBJ2-4; 7 bases line up with TRBD1. V lost 5 bases to trimming and J lost 0 bases; unmatched junction nucleotides: 10. This CDR3 is built from 17 residues. Germline V CDR1 and CDR2: MDHEN, SYDVKM. The CDR3 reads CASSEGAHRVAKNIQYF. The CDR3 region has the DNA TGTGCCAGCAGTGAGGGGGCGCATCGGGTAGCCAAAAACATTCAGTACTTC.

This chain links TRBV6-1 with TRBJ1-1, with TRBD1 matching over 7 bases. CDR3 length equals 19 residues. Unmatched junction bases numbered 18, after V lost 5 bases and J lost 0 bases. CDR1 is MNHNS, CDR2 SASEGT, per germline. The CDR3 nucleotides are TGTGCCAGCAGTCAAGGGTTTTACCTCTTGGACAGGATGAACACTGAAGCTTTCTTT. Protein sequence: CASSQGFYLLDRMNTEAFF.

This clonotype was counted many times. This chain uses TRBV30 with TRBJ2-7; 8 bases are a match to TRBD2. This CDR3 has 14 residues. Germline lookup yields CDR1 GTSNPN and CDR2 SVGIG (reference sequence). J gave up 0 bases and V 6 bases, and 7 bases lay outside the gene matches. CDR3 bases: TGTGCCTGCCGTAGACTAGCGAGCTCCTACGAGCAGTACTTC. Translated, it gives CACRRLASSYEQYF.

This clonotype appeared many times. The chain links TRBV5-1 to TRBJ2-5; 9 bases line up with TRBD1. With V trimmed by 3 bases and J by 5 bases, 11 bases remained unmatched. This CDR3 contains 16 residues. From germline, CDR1 is SGHRS and CDR2 YFSETQ. CDR3 loop: CASSYGAGQGKETQYF. In DNA, the CDR3 is TGCGCCAGCAGCTATGGAGCTGGACAGGGGAAGGAGACCCAGTACTTC.

This clonotype was counted ten times or more. This chain uses TRBV5-6 with TRBJ1-1, with no clear D. V was pared by 7 bases and J by 1 base, with 8 bases between. Germline assignment: CDR1 SGHDT and CDR2 YYEEEE. This CDR3 spans 12 amino acids. The DNA for the CDR3 is TGTGCCAGCTTCGATCGGAACACTGAAGCTTTCTTT. Residues: CASFDRNTEAFF. The full variable domain, in which reference TRBV5-6 and TRBJ1-1 provide the parts outside the CDR3, is DAGVTQSPTHLIKTRGQQVTLRCSPKSGHDTVSWYQQALGQGPQFIFQYYEEEERQRGNFPDRFSGHQFPNYSSELNVNALLLGDSALYLCASFDRNTEAFFGQGTRLTVV.